This entry describes one T cell receptor (beta chain). Antigen specificity is unknown. This sample is part of a study of cytomegalovirus exposure and HLA in healthy donors. The assay was immunoSEQ multiplex PCR, and TCRdb's table has in-frame clones only and misses some. The sample lists 250,000 to 300,000 clones, around 90% occurring once. General study points: The majority of TCR sequences were rare, yet some public TCRs appeared in many donors. Through in vitro validation, three CMV-associated chains were shown to be specific for CMV antigens.

The source material was PBMCs. This TCR was sampled from a woman aged 18-30 years in good health and CMV-seronegative.

CDR3 sequence: CASNDRGRSPLHF. CDR3 nucleotide sequence: TGTGCCAGTAACGACAGGGGGCGTTCACCCCTCCACTTT. This chain links TRBV19 with TRBJ1-6, with 10 positions matching TRBD1. V dropped 7 bases and J dropped 9; count of bases not matched to a gene: 3. The CDR3 runs to 13 residues. CDR1 LNHDA and CDR2 SQIVND come from the germline V gene (reference sequence).